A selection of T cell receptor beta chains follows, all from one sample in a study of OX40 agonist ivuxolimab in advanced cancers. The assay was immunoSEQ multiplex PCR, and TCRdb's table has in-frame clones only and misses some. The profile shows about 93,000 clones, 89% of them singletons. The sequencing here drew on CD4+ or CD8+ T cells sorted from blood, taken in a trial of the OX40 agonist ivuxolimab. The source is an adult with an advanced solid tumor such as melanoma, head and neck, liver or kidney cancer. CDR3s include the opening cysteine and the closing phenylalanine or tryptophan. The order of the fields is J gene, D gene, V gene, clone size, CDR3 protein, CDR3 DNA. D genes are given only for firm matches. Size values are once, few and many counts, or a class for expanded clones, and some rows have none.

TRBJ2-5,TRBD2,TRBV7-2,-,CASSPQAGDGGETQYF,TGTGCCAGCAGCCCCCAAGCGGGGGACGGTGGAGAGACCCAGTACTTC
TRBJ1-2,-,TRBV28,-,CASGQQAPNYGYTF,TGTGCCAGCGGACAACAGGCGCCTAACTATGGCTACACCTTC
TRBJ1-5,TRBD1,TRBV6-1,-,CASSENLGTGANSNQPQHF,TGTGCCAGCAGTGAGAATCTCGGGACAGGGGCAAATAGCAATCAGCCCCAGCATTTT
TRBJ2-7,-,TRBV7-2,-,CASSSQRPYEQYF,TGTGCCAGCAGCTCGCAGCGTCCCTACGAGCAGTACTTC
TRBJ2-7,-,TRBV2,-,CASSESRGPYEQYF,TGTGCCAGCAGTGAATCCCGGGGCCCCTACGAGCAGTACTTC
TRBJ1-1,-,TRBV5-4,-,CASSHRQDVAPEAFF,TGTGCCAGCAGCCACAGACAGGATGTTGCCCCTGAAGCTTTCTTT
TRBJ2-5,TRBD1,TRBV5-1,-,CASSLEGQSQETQYF,TGCGCCAGCAGCTTGGAGGGACAGTCCCAAGAGACCCAGTACTTC
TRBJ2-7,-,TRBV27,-,CASSPPGPPYEQYF,TGTGCCAGCAGTCCCCCGGGTCCGCCTTACGAGCAGTACTTC
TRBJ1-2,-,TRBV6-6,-,CASSYRADSYGYTF,TGTGCCAGCAGTTACAGGGCGGACTCCTATGGCTACACCTTC
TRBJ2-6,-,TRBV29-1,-,CSVRQGIDVLTF,TGCAGCGTCCGCCAAGGGATCGACGTCCTGACTTTC
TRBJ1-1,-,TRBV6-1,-,CASSEALALDYTEAFF,TGTGCCAGCAGTGAAGCGCTTGCGTTGGATTACACTGAAGCTTTCTTT
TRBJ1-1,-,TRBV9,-,CASSVLGGTEAFF,TGTGCCAGCAGCGTATTGGGGGGCACTGAAGCTTTCTTT
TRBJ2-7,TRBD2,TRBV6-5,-,CASSPSRGGYEQYF,TGTGCCAGCAGTCCATCCCGGGGGGGCTACGAGCAGTACTTC
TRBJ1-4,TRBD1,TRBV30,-,CAWSVTGTENEKLFF,TGTGCCTGGAGTGTCACCGGGACAGAAAATGAAAAACTGTTTTTT
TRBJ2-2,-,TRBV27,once,CASTDLQTANTGELFF,TGTGCCAGCACCGACCTTCAGACAGCGAACACCGGGGAGCTGTTTTTT
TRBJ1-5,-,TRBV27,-,CASSPRAQQPQHF,TGTGCCAGCAGTCCCAGGGCCCAGCAGCCCCAGCATTTT
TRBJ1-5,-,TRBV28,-,CASSLVNQPQHF,TGTGCCAGCAGTTTAGTTAATCAGCCCCAGCATTTT
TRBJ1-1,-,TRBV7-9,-,CASSLGGADTEAFF,TGTGCCAGCAGCTTAGGGGGCGCGGACACTGAAGCTTTCTTT
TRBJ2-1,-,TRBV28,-,CASRPNLVGADREEFF,TGTGCCAGCAGGCCTAACCTTGTCGGTGCGGACCGGGAAGAGTTCTTC
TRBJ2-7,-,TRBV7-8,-,CASSLGISYEQYF,TGTGCCAGCAGCTTAGGGATCTCCTACGAGCAGTACTTC
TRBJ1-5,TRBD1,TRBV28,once,CATRQGLNQPQHF,TGTGCCACCCGACAGGGCCTCAATCAGCCCCAGCATTTT
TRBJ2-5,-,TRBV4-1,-,CASSQGEGYQETQYF,TGCGCCAGCAGCCAAGGAGAGGGTTACCAAGAGACCCAGTACTTC
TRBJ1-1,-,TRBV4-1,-,CASTGGNTEAFF,TGCGCCAGCACTGGGGGGAACACTGAAGCTTTCTTT
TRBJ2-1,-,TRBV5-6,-,CASSLVGGAPNEQFF,TGTGCCAGCAGCTTGGTGGGGGGGGCCCCCAATGAGCAGTTCTTC
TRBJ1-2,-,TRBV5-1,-,CASSLEQDGYTF,TGCGCCAGCAGCTTGGAACAAGACGGCTACACCTTC
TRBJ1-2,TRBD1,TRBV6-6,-,CASSRGQGNYGYTF,TGTGCCAGCAGTCGGGGACAGGGAAATTATGGCTACACCTTC
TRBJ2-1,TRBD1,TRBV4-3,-,CASSQETHRGRSYNEQFF,TGCGCCAGCAGCCAAGAGACCCACAGGGGAAGGTCCTACAATGAGCAGTTCTTC
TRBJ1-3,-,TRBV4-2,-,CASSQDRWQRDTIYF,TGTGCCAGCAGCCAAGATAGGTGGCAGCGAGACACCATATATTTT
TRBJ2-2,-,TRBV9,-,CASSVVGAANTGELFF,TGTGCCAGCAGCGTAGTGGGGGCCGCGAACACCGGGGAGCTGTTTTTT
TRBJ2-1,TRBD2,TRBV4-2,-,CASTLRGGSYNEQFF,TGTGCCAGCACTCTGCGGGGGGGCTCCTACAATGAGCAGTTCTTC
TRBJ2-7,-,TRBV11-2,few,CASSLSLLEQYF,TGTGCCAGCAGCTTAAGCCTACTGGAGCAGTACTTC
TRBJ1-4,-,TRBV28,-,CASRPGQPNEKLFF,TGTGCCAGCAGGCCAGGACAGCCTAATGAAAAACTGTTTTTT
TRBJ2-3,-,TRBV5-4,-,CASSFARDTQYF,TGTGCCAGCAGCTTCGCGAGAGATACGCAGTATTTT
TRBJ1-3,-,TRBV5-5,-,CASGRGDSGNTIYF,TGTGCCAGCGGACGAGGTGACTCTGGAAACACCATATATTTT
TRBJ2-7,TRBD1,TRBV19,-,CARHGTGITYEQYF,TGTGCCAGGCACGGGACAGGGATAACCTACGAGCAGTACTTC
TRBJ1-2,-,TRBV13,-,CASSLGGQRDYGYTF,TGTGCCAGCAGCTTAGGAGGACAGAGGGACTATGGCTACACCTTC
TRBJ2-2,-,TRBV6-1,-,CASSESVNTGELFF,TGTGCCAGCAGTGAATCTGTCAACACCGGGGAGCTGTTTTTT